One and the same sample provided the 10 T cell receptor beta chains below, sequenced in a study of blood T cells in healthy people across ages. Together with a sample-barcoded 5' primer, a J-beta primer mix was included in a second PCR lasting about 7 to 11 cycles. TCRdb passed the 5' RACE reads through MiXCR, listing each CDR3 protein once. The sample comprises fewer than 950,000 distinct CDR3 sequences, about 36% of which are singletons, and 10% to 15% rests with the top ten. The material sequenced was blood. The source is a man aged 18 to 30 in good health.

The chain employs TRBV20-1 and TRBJ1-5, with no clear D. The CDR3 totals 15 residues. The germline gives CDR1 DFQATT, CDR2 SNEGSKA (reference sequence). V was pared by 0 bases and J by 0 bases, with 9 bases between. In DNA, the CDR3 is TGCAGTGCTAGAGATGAGAGTTATAGCAATCAGCCCCAGCATTTT. Residues: CSARDESYSNQPQHF.

This chain joins TRBV14 and TRBJ2-1, with D perhaps matching TRBD1 (5 bases). Trimming took 1 base from V and 9 from J, leaving 19 bases between them. The germline gives CDR1 SGHDN, CDR2 FVKESK. The CDR3 length is 16 residues. The CDR3 sequence is CASSQGAVSWGGEQFF. The CDR3 DNA reads as TGTGCCAGCAGCCAAGGCGCCGTCTCTTGGGGCGGTGAGCAGTTCTTC.

In this sample, this clonotype turned up many times. The chain has TRBV12-3 or TRBV12-4 and TRBJ1-2, with D perhaps matching TRBD1 (5 bases). This CDR3 has 14 amino acids. Trimming removed 8 bases from V and 6 bases from J, with 19 bases in between. Written as DNA, the CDR3 is TGTGCCAGCGTTCCCTCGGGGCAGGTAGATGGCTACACCTTC. Protein: CASVPSGQVDGYTF.

This clonotype was observed at least ten times. Germline and junction disagree at one end, which may indicate a read error. V gene TRBV5-1 combines with J gene TRBJ2-3; no firm D call. Germline V CDR1 and CDR2: SGHRS, YFSETQ. The length of the CDR3 is 13 residues. The CDR3 here is CASSLVASDTQYF. DNA for the CDR3: TGTGCCAGCAGCTTAGTAGCTTCAGATACGCAGTATTTT.

The rearrangement joins TRBV21-1 to TRBJ1-1. TRBV21-1 is a pseudogene. The CDR3 runs to 12 residues. This chain's CDR3 is CAIPRGGAEAFF. As DNA, the CDR3 is TGTGCCATACCTAGGGGGGGGGCTGAAGCTTTCTTT.

This chain uses TRBV3-1 with TRBJ1-2, with 8 nucleotides matching TRBD1. V shed 0 bases and J 7 bases; nucleotides not matched to a gene: 10. The V gene's germline CDR1 is LGHDT and CDR2 YNNKEL (reference sequence). CDR3 length equals 16 residues. The DNA for the CDR3 is TGTGCCAGCAGCCAAGAGGGGCAGGGGGCTTCGGGTGGCTACACCTTC. Amino acid sequence: CASSQEGQGASGGYTF.

The chain recombines TRBV7-8 with TRBJ1-6; 9 nucleotides line up with TRBD1. The CDR3 contains 14 residues. Germline loops: CDR1 SGHVS, CDR2 FQNEAQ. The ends lost 5 bases at V and 8 bases at J; junction bases unmatched: 4. The CDR3 DNA reads as TGTGCCAGCAGCCGGGACAGGGTCGATTCACCCCTCCACTTT. Translation gives CASSRDRVDSPLHF.

This clonotype was observed a handful of times. The chain is built from TRBV6-2 or TRBV6-3 and TRBJ2-1; the match to TRBD1 covers 8 bases. The junction had 13 bases not matched to a gene; V was cut back by 2 bases and J by 4 bases. The CDR3 runs 18 residues. Germline V gives CDR1 MNHEY, CDR2 SVGEGT. For the CDR3, the DNA is TGTGCCAGCAGTTACGGAACTACGGACAGGGCCATATACAATGAGCAGTTCTTC. Encoded protein: CASSYGTTDRAIYNEQFF.

The V and J genes are TRBV6-1 and TRBJ2-7; 7 bases match TRBD1. CDR3 length equals 12 residues. The trim removed 10 bases at V and 9 bases at J, leaving 12 bases unmatched. Germline values: CDR1 MNHNS, CDR2 SASEGT. This chain's CDR3 is CAIPSQGDGQYF. CDR3 sequence (DNA): TGTGCCATCCCTAGCCAGGGGGACGGGCAGTACTTC.

The chain employs TRBV20-1 and TRBJ2-1, with TRBD2 matching 14 bases. V gave up 0 bases and J gave up 7 bases; unmatched junction bases: 2. The CDR3 is 15 residues long. Germline V CDR1 and CDR2: DFQATT, SNEGSKA (reference sequence). The CDR3 DNA follows: TGCAGTGCTAGAGAGGGACTAGCGGGGGTGAATGAGCAGTTCTTC. Translation gives CSAREGLAGVNEQFF.